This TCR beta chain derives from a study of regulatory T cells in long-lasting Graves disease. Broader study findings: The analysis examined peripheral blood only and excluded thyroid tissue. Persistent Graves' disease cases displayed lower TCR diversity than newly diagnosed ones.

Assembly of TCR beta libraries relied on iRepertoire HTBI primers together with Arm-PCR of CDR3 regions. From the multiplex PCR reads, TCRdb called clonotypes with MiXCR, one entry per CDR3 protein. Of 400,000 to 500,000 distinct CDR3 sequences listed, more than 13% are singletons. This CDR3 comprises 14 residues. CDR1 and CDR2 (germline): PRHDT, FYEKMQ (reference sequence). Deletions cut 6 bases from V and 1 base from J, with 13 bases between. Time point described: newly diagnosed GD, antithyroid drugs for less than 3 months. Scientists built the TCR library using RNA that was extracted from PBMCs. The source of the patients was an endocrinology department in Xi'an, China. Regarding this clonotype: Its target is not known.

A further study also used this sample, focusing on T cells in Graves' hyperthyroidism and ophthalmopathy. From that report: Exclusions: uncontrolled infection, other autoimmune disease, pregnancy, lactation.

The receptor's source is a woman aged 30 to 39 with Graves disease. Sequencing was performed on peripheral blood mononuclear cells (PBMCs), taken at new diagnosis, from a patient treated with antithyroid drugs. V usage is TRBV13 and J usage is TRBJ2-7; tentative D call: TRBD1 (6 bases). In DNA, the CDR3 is TGTGCCAGCAGACAGGGCGGATATTCCTACGAGCAGTACTTC. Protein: CASRQGGYSYEQYF.